Reported below is one T cell receptor (beta chain). Seattle enrolled patients during active infection and tracked them longitudinally. As handled by the study authors: Nucleated cell counts were estimated from reference gene primer amplification. Assay used: immunoSEQ multiplex PCR; TCRdb lists only in-frame clones, some missing. The DNA was the basis for D and trimming; V, J and clone size are from that table. The table lists 300,000 to 350,000 clones, roughly 89% of them singletons. The source of the sample is a study of blood T cell repertoires in COVID-19. Study information: COVID-19 samples collected from the United States, Italy and Spain covered acute and convalescent phases. PBMCs, B-cell-depleted T cells, or T cells provided the cDNA or gDNA that made up the material.

In germline, CDR1 is MDHEN, CDR2 SYDVKM. V gave up 5 bases and J gave up 2 bases, with 15 bases separating them. This CDR3 has 15 amino acids. The receptor was derived from a woman aged 55 to 70 with COVID-19, enrolled during active disease. V gene TRBV28 combines with J gene TRBJ1-1; tentatively, D is TRBD1 (6 bases). The source material was peripheral blood. This CDR3 is CASSPPRGGNTEAFF. In DNA, the CDR3 is TGTGCCAGCAGTCCGCCCAGGGGTGGTAACACTGAAGCTTTCTTT. The full variable domain, completed using reference TRBV28 and TRBJ1-1, is DVKVTQSSRYLVKRTGEKVFLECVQDMDHENMFWYRQDPGLGLRLIYFSYDVKMKEKGDIPEGYSVSREKKERFSLILESASTNQTSMYLCASSPPRGGNTEAFFGQGTRLTVV.